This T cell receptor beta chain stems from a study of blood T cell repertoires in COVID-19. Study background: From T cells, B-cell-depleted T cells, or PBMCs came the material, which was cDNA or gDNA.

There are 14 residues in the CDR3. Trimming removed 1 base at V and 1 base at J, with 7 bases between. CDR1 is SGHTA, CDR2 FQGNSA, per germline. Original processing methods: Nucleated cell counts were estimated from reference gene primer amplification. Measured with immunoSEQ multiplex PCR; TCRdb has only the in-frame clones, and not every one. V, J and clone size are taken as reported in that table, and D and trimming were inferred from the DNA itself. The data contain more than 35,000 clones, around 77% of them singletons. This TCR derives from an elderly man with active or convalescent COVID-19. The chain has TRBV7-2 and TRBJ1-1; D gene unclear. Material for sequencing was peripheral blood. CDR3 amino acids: CASSLVAGNTEAFF. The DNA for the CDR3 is TGTGCCAGCAGCTTAGTTGCAGGGAACACTGAAGCTTTCTTT. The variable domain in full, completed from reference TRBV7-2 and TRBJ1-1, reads GAGVSQSPSNKVTEKGKDVELRCDPISGHTALYWYRQSLGQGLEFLIYFQGNSAPDKSGLPSDRFSAERTGGSVSTLTIQRTQQEDSAVYLCASSLVAGNTEAFFGQGTRLTVV.